The 19 T cell receptor beta chains in this list originate from one sample, sequenced in a study of identical twins. Each CDR3 protein is one row after TCRdb ran MiXCR on the 5' RACE reads. The table shows under 250,000 distinct CDR3 sequences, with 6% to 8% occurring only once. These data also featured in a second study, about yellow fever vaccine responses in identical twins.

Sequenced input: CD8+ T cells sorted from blood. The origin of the receptors is a woman aged 18-29 years in good health.

The sample holds a few counts of this clonotype. The gene calls are TRBV14 and TRBJ2-1, with D tentatively TRBD1 (5 bases). The ends were cut back, 4 bases at V and 1 base at J, with 8 bases in the middle. The CDR3 extends over 14 amino acids. Germline lookup yields CDR1 SGHDN and CDR2 FVKESK. DNA for the CDR3: TGTGCCAGCAGCCCGACAGATTCCTACAATGAGCAGTTCTTC. Protein product: CASSPTDSYNEQFF.

The J gene is TRBJ1-2, the V gene TRBV12-3 or TRBV12-4, with 8 positions matching TRBD1. V shed 3 bases, J shed 1 base, and the junction held 10 bases outside the gene matches. CDR3 length equals 17 residues. The CDR3 coding sequence is TGTGCCAGCAGTTTCTGGCAGGGGGCTTTAAGTAACTATGGCTACACCTTC. Amino acids: CASSFWQGALSNYGYTF.

The gene calls are TRBV7-9 and TRBJ2-7, with D possibly matching TRBD1 (7 bases). The V gene lost 5 bases and the J gene lost 2 bases, with 13 bases spanning the gap. The CDR3 is 14 residues long. Germline V lookup: CDR1 SEHNR, CDR2 FQNEAQ (reference sequence). The DNA of the CDR3 is TGTGCCAGCAGCGGAGGGACAGCTGCCTACGAGCAGTACGTC. The encoded protein is CASSGGTAAYEQYV.

V gene TRBV7-9 combines with J gene TRBJ2-5; no reliable D call. The CDR3 consists of 11 residues. Germline CDR1 and CDR2: SEHNR and FQNEAQ (reference sequence). Deletions cut 1 base from V and 13 bases from J, with 10 bases between. CDR3 residues: CASSLGLGSYF. CDR3 nucleotide sequence: TGTGCCAGCAGCTTAGGACTGGGATCGTACTTC.

In its sample, this clonotype was seen a few times. V usage is TRBV24-1 and J usage is TRBJ1-2; 11 nucleotides line up with TRBD1. Germline trimming cut 6 bases from V and 2 bases from J; bases unmatched to any gene: 4. Germline V CDR1 and CDR2: KGHDR, SFDVKD. This CDR3 contains 15 residues. The CDR3 here is CATSPGQGANYGYTF. CDR3 sequence (DNA): TGTGCCACCAGTCCAGGACAGGGGGCGAACTATGGCTACACCTTC.

This clonotype has at least ten counts. The rearrangement uses TRBV5-1 and TRBJ1-6; possible D gene TRBD1, 5 bases. This CDR3 region has 17 residues. The V gene's germline CDR1 is SGHRS and CDR2 YFSETQ. Trimming cost V 4 bases and J 5 bases, with 19 bases left between them. CDR3 sequence (DNA): TGCGCCAGCAGCGAATACCTCTTGGGACGGGATAATTCACCCCTCCACTTT. Translation gives CASSEYLLGRDNSPLHF.

This clonotype was counted between two and nine times. V is TRBV11-2 and J is TRBJ1-2, with D hard to call. Germline loops: CDR1 SGHAT, CDR2 FQNNGV. Trimming took 3 bases from V and 8 from J, leaving 7 bases between them. The CDR3 sequence is 11 residues long. The CDR3 sequence: CASSLGNGYTF. CDR3 coding DNA: TGTGCCAGCAGCTTGGGAAACGGCTACACCTTC.

Regarding this clonotype: A much larger clone differs from this one at a single base, so this may be a read error. The chain carries TRBV28 and TRBJ2-5, with 7 nucleotides matching TRBD2. Germline V gene lookup returns CDR1 MDHEN and CDR2 SYDVKM. The V segment lost 5 bases and the J segment 9 bases; nucleotides outside the gene matches: 15. This CDR3 contains 15 residues. CDR3 sequence (DNA): TGTGCCAGCAGTACCAGACTAGCTGCCCCGGAGTCCCAGTACTTC. Its protein product is CASSTRLAAPESQYF.

This clonotype was picked up a small number of times. This chain connects TRBV6-5 to TRBJ1-5; D gene uncertain. This CDR3 region has 14 residues. Germline-derived CDR1 and CDR2 are MNHEY and SVGAGI. Between the trimmed V and J ends, which lost 2 bases and 3 bases, there was a span of 8 bases. CDR3 protein: CASSYGPYNQPQHF. CDR3 in DNA: TGTGCCAGCAGTTACGGACCTTACAATCAGCCCCAGCATTTT.

This clonotype came up a few times. The chain is built from TRBV7-2 and TRBJ2-5, with unresolved D. The CDR3 extends over 15 amino acids. V lost 1 base, J lost 5 bases, and 14 bases lay in between. CDR1 and CDR2 (germline): SGHTA, FQGNSA. CDR3: CASSLEGEGWETQYF. CDR3 DNA sequence: TGTGCCAGCAGCTTAGAAGGTGAAGGTTGGGAGACCCAGTACTTC.

This clonotype was detected a few times. The chain uses TRBV27 and TRBJ1-4; 8 positions agree with TRBD1. J was trimmed by 8 bases and V by 6 bases; bases with no gene match: 11. The CDR3 covers 15 residues. The germline V gene has CDR1 MNHEY and CDR2 SMNVEV (reference sequence). The CDR3 is CASSKIAGGTEKLFF. The CDR3 region has the DNA TGTGCCAGCAGCAAAATAGCAGGGGGCACCGAAAAACTGTTTTTT.

This clonotype was detected only a few times. This rearrangement joins TRBV7-9 to TRBJ2-1; no clear D. The CDR3 is made up of 14 amino acids. The germline V and J ends were trimmed by 6 bases and 2 bases, with 11 bases remaining between them. The V gene's germline CDR1 is SEHNR and CDR2 FQNEAQ (reference sequence). For the CDR3, the DNA is TGTGCCAGCAGTCCCCCCGTTGCCTACAATGAGCAGTTCTTC. It is translated as CASSPPVAYNEQFF.

There are a few counts of this clonotype. The J gene is TRBJ1-3, the V gene TRBV10-3; possibly TRBD1 for D (5 bases). Germline V gene data show CDR1 as ENHRY and CDR2 as SYGVKD. V dropped 4 bases and J dropped 2 bases, with 9 bases sitting between them. The CDR3 length is 14 residues. CDR3 nucleotides: TGTGCCATCAGTGGAGGGGAAACTGGAAACACCATATATTTT. Its protein product is CAISGGETGNTIYF.

The chain links TRBV4-1 to TRBJ1-5; TRBD1 agrees at 8 bases. This CDR3 region has 14 residues. Per germline, CDR1 MGHRA and CDR2 YSYEKL. V lost 3 bases, J lost 6 bases, and 4 bases stayed unmatched. CDR3 coding DNA: TGCGCCAGCAGCCAGGACAGGGCAGGTCAGCCCCAGCATTTT. Its translation is CASSQDRAGQPQHF.

The chain has TRBV4-2 and TRBJ2-5; tentatively, D is TRBD2 (6 bases). V lost 2 bases, J lost 0 bases, and 16 bases lay in between. The CDR3 length is 17 residues. CDR1 is LGHNA, CDR2 YNFKEQ, per germline. The CDR3 region is CASSQRGSTPNQETQYF. The CDR3 bases are TGTGCCAGCAGCCAACGGGGGTCCACTCCCAACCAAGAGACCCAGTACTTC.

The J gene is TRBJ2-4, the V gene TRBV28; 10 bases align to TRBD1. V lost 5 bases, J lost 8 bases, and 3 bases stayed unmatched. The CDR3 runs 13 residues. Germline V gives CDR1 MDHEN, CDR2 SYDVKM. As DNA, the CDR3 is TGTGCCAGCAGTCTGGGGACAGGGGACATTCAGTACTTC. This translates into CASSLGTGDIQYF.

The chain uses TRBV11-2 and TRBJ2-3; D is perhaps TRBD1 (5 bases). From germline, CDR1 is SGHAT and CDR2 FQNNGV. Trimming took 4 bases from V and 2 from J, leaving 10 bases between them. This CDR3 region has 14 residues. CDR3 amino acids: CASSSLGATDTQYF. The DNA of the CDR3 is TGTGCCAGCAGCTCCCTTGGGGCCACAGATACGCAGTATTTT.

For the CDR3, the DNA is TGTGCCAGCAGTCCTAAGAAGGGCGGCTACGAGCAGTACTTC. Protein: CASSPKKGGYEQYF. The V gene is TRBV7-6, the J gene TRBJ2-7; D gene ambiguous. The CDR3 has 14 amino acids. CDR1 and CDR2 (germline): SGHVS, FNYEAQ. V lost 6 bases, J lost 3 bases, and 15 bases lay in between.

In regard to this clonotype: One end of the junction varies from germline; a read error may be responsible. The gene calls are TRBV12-3 or TRBV12-4 and TRBJ2-2; no reliable D call. CDR3 length: 18 amino acids. Written as DNA, the CDR3 is TGTGCCATCAGTTTAAATCCATACCTGGGGACGAACACCGGGGAGCTGTTTTTT. It is translated as CAISLNPYLGTNTGELFF.